This T cell receptor beta chain was identified in a study of blood T cell repertoires in COVID-19. Study information: PBMCs, B-cell-depleted T cells, or T cells provided the cDNA or gDNA that made up the material.

Adults between about 18 and 89 years of age took part from fewer than 30 US areas. Trimming pared 0 bases from V and 0 bases from J, leaving 8 bases between. The CDR3 contains 16 residues. In germline, CDR1 is MNHEY, CDR2 SMNVEV (reference sequence). Original data processing: By means of reference gene primer amplification, nucleated cell counts were estimated. Clones were sequenced by immunoSEQ multiplex PCR, and TCRdb holds only the in-frame ones, with some missing. That table gives V, J and clone size, and the DNA gave D and trimming. The repertoire includes approximately 160,000 clones, less than 85% of them detected once, and around 4.3% sits in the top ten.

V and J are TRBV27 and TRBJ2-2, with D tentatively TRBD1 (6 bases). Sequencing was done on a sample of PBMCs or T cells enriched from blood (not recorded which). The origin of this receptor is a woman aged 50 to 60 who had recovered from COVID-19. This CDR3 is CASSLSGGANTGELFF. DNA of the CDR3: TGTGCCAGCAGTTTATCTGGGGGCGCGAACACCGGGGAGCTGTTTTTT.